A selection of T cell receptor beta chains follows, all from one sample in a study of blood T cell repertoires in COVID-19. Sequencing was performed with immunoSEQ multiplex PCR; in TCRdb, only in-frame clones are kept and a portion is missing. Among a few hundred thousand clones listed, about 91% were seen once. Sequences were obtained from peripheral blood. These receptors were obtained from a person between 18 and 35 years old with COVID-19, enrolled during active disease. The conserved cysteine and the conserved F or W are not part of the CDR3 here. The D gene is left open where the match is weak.

v_call	j_call	d_call	cdr3_aa
TRBV10-3	TRBJ1-3	.	AISNSGNTIY
TRBV2	TRBJ1-1	.	ARGGGNTEAF
TRBV27	TRBJ2-2	TRBD2	ASSLIGLAGAAGELF
TRBV5-6	TRBJ2-7	TRBD2	ASSNAIPARKLAGNEQY
TRBV5-4	TRBJ2-1	TRBD2	ASSPSGAIYNEQF
TRBV9	TRBJ2-7	.	ATRRYEQY
TRBV7-2	TRBJ1-2	.	ASSSYVSEAWT
TRBV10-3	TRBJ2-7	TRBD2	AISGPTSGRADGEQY
TRBV27	TRBJ2-1	.	ASSLSSSSEQF
TRBV5-4	TRBJ1-3	TRBD1	ASSILPDRKGNTIY
TRBV29-1	TRBJ2-7	.	SVEGRDYEQY